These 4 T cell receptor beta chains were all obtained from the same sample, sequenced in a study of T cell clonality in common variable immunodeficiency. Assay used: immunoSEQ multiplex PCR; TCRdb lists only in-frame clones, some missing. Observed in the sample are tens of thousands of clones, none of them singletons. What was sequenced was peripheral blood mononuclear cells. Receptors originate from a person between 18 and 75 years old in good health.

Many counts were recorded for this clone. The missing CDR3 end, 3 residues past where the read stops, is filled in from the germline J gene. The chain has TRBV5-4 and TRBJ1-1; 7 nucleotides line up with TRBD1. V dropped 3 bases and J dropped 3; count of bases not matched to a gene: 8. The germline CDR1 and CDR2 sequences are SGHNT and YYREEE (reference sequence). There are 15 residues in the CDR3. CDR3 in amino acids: CASSSYQGGDTEAFF. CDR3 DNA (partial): TGTGCCAGCAGCTCATACCAGGGGGGAGACACTGAA. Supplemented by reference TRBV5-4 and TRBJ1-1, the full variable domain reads ETGVTQSPTHLIKTRGQQVTLRCSSQSGHNTVSWYQQALGQGPQFIFQYYREEENGRGNFPPRFSGLQFPNYSSELNVNALELDDSALYLCASSSYQGGDTEAFFGQGTRLTVV.

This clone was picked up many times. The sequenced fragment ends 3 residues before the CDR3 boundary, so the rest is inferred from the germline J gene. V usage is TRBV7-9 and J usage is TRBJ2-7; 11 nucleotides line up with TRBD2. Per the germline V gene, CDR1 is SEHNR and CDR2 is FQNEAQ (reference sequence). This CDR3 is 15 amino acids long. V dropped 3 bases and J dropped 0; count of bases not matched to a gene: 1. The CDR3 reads CASSLTSGTSYEQYF. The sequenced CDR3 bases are TGTGCCAGCAGCTTGACTAGCGGGACCTCCTACGAG.

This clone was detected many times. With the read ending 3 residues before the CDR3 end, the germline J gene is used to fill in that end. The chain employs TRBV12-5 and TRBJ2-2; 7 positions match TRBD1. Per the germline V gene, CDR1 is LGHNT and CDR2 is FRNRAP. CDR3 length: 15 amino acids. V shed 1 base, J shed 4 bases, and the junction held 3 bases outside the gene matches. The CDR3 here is CASGLESGGTGELFF. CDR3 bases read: TGTGCTAGTGGTTTGGAGTCAGGGGGCACCGGGGAG.

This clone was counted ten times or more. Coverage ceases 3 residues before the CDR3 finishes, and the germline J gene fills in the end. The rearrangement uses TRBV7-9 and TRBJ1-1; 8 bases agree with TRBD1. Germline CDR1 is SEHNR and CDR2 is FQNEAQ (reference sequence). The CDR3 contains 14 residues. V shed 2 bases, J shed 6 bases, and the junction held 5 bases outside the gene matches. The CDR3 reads CASSLLTGGAEAFF. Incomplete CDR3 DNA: TGTGCCAGCAGCTTACTTACAGGGGGGGCTGAA. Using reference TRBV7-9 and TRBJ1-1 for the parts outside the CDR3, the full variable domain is DTGVSQNPRHKITKRGQNVTFRCDPISEHNRLYWYRQTLGQGPEFLTYFQNEAQLEKSRLLSDRFSAERPKGSFSTLEIQRTEQGDSAMYLCASSLLTGGAEAFFGQGTRLTVV.